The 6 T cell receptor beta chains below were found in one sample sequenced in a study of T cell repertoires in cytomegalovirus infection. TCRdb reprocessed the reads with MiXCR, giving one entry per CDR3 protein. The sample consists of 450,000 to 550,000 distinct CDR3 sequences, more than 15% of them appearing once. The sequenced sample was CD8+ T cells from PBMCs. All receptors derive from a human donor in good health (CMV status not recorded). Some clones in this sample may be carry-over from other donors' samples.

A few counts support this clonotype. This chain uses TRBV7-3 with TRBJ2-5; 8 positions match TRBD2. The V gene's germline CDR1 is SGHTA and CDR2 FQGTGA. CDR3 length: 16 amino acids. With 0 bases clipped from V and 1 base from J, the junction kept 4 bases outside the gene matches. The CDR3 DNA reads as TGTGCCAGCAGCTTAACCGGGGGACTAGTCCAAGAGACCCAGTACTTC. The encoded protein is CASSLTGGLVQETQYF.

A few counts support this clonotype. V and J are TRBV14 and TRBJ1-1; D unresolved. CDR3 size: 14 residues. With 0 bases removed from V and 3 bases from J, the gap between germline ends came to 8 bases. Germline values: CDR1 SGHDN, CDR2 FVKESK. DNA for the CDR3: TGTGCCAGCAGCCAAGACACGGAGTACACTGAAGCTTTCTTT. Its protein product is CASSQDTEYTEAFF.

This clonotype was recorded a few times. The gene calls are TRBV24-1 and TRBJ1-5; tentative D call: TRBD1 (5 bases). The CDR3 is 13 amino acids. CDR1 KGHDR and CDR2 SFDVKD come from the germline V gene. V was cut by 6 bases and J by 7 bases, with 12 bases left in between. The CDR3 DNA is TGTGCCACCAGTTTGGGGCAGGAACAGCCCCAGCATTTT. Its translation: CATSLGQEQPQHF.

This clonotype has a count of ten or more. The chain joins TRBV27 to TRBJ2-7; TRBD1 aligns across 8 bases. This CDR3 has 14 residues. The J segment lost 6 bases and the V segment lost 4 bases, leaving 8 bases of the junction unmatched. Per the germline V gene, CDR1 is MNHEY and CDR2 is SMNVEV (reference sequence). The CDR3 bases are TGTGCCAGCAGTTCGGACAGGGAGTTGGGCGAGCAGTACTTC. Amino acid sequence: CASSSDRELGEQYF.

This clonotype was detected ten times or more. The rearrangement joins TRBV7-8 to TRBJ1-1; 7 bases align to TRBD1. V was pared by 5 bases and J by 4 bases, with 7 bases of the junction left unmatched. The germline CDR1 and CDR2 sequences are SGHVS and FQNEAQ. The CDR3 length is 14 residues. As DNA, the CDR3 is TGTGCCAGCAGCCCGGGGACAGTTGGCACTGAAGCTTTCTTT. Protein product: CASSPGTVGTEAFF. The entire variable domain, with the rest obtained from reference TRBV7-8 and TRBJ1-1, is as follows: GAGVSQSPRYKVAKRGQDVALRCDPISGHVSLFWYQQALGQGPEFLTYFQNEAQLDKSGLPSDRFFAERPEGSVSTLKIQRTQQEDSAVYLCASSPGTVGTEAFFGQGTRLTVV.

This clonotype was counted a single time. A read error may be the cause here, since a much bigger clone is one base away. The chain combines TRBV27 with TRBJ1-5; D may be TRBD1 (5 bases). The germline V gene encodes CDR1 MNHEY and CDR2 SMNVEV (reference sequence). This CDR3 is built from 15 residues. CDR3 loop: CASSVSGFYAQPKHF. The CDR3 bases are TGTGCCAGCAGTGTCTCAGGGTTTTATGCTCAGCCCAAGCATTTT.